The rows below give T cell receptor beta chains drawn from one sample of a study of T cell changes during pregnancy in multiple sclerosis. Generated by immunoSEQ multiplex PCR, the TCRdb table keeps only in-frame clones and is missing some. The data show roughly 8,000 clones, 87% seen once. This sample comprised CD8+ T cells from peripheral blood mononuclear cells, obtained in the first trimester of pregnancy. The receptors were sampled from a female donor in good health, enrolled as a control in a pregnancy study. The CDR3 runs from the conserved cysteine through the conserved F or W. The D gene is left open where the match is weak. For some rows the clone size is stated as once, few or many, or as a class when expanded; others skip it.

clone_size | j_call | d_call | v_call | cdr3_nt | cdr3_aa
medium-sized | TRBJ2-3 | TRBD2 | TRBV6-4 | TGTGCCAGCAGTGTGGCGGGAGCGGCCACAGATACGCAGTATTTT | CASSVAGAATDTQYF
. | TRBJ2-1 | . | TRBV28 | TGTGCCAGCAGTCTCCATGATACTAGCATTTATGAGCAGTTCTTC | CASSLHDTSIYEQFF
. | TRBJ2-7 | TRBD1 | TRBV27 | TGTGCCAGCAGTCCCTGGGACAGGGTCGGGGAGCAGTACTTC | CASSPWDRVGEQYF
. | TRBJ2-2 | TRBD2 | TRBV5-1 | TGCGCCAGCAGCTTGGATCCTAGCGGGGGGAACACCGGGGAGCTGTTTTTT | CASSLDPSGGNTGELFF
few | TRBJ2-1 | TRBD2 | TRBV6-4 | TGTGCCAGCAGTGACTCAGCGGGGGGGCCAAATGAGCAGTTCTTC | CASSDSAGGPNEQFF
. | TRBJ2-2 | TRBD1 | TRBV7-3 | TGTGCCAGCAGCCAGGACAGGCGTACCGGGGAGCTGTTTTTT | CASSQDRRTGELFF
. | TRBJ1-2 | TRBD1 | TRBV10-3 | TGTGCCACACTTGGACAGGGATACTATGGCTACACCTTC | CATLGQGYYGYTF
. | TRBJ2-1 | TRBD2 | TRBV6-5 | TGTGCCAGCACCCCATCCGGGGGGTACAATGAGCAGTTCTTC | CASTPSGGYNEQFF
. | TRBJ1-1 | . | TRBV13 | TGTGCCAGCAGCCGAGCAGGGAATATGAACACTGAAGCTTTCTTT | CASSRAGNMNTEAFF
. | TRBJ1-5 | . | TRBV6-5 | TGTGCCAGCAGTTACTCGAGATCTCAGCCCCAGCATTTT | CASSYSRSQPQHF
. | TRBJ2-1 | . | TRBV7-8 | TGTGCCAGCAGCTTAGCGGGGGGACGTTACAATGAGCAGTTCTTC | CASSLAGGRYNEQFF